The next 28 T cell receptor beta chains were all read from a single sample in a study of identical twins. TCRdb independently ran MiXCR on the 5' RACE reads; one entry per CDR3 protein. The sample comprises about 530,000 distinct CDR3 sequences, about 15% of which are singletons, and 0.44% rests with the top ten. The same data also contributed to another study, on yellow fever vaccine responses in identical twins.

Material for sequencing was CD4+ T cells sorted from blood. These receptors came from a woman aged 18-30 years in good health.

This chain uses TRBV12-3 or TRBV12-4 with TRBJ2-1; 8 bases line up with TRBD1. Trimming took 4 bases from V and 3 from J; bases not matched to a gene: 8. This CDR3 region has 16 residues. CDR3 sequence: CASSSLNRGDYNEQFF. CDR3 in DNA: TGTGCCAGCAGTTCACTTAACAGGGGGGACTACAATGAGCAGTTCTTC.

This chain links TRBV12-3 or TRBV12-4 with TRBJ2-7; D remains ambiguous. This CDR3 region has 12 residues. V lost 4 bases to trimming and J lost 6 bases, with 10 bases between them. The CDR3, as DNA: TGTGCCAGCAGTTCTGGGCGGTTCGAGCAGTACTTC. Translated: CASSSGRFEQYF.

Only a few counts were recorded for this clonotype. This chain uses TRBV20-1 with TRBJ1-5, with D possibly TRBD1 on 6 matching bases. The V gene lost 1 base and the J gene lost 3 bases, with 13 bases spanning the gap. CDR1 and CDR2 (germline): DFQATT, SNEGSKA (reference sequence). The CDR3 contains 15 residues. DNA of the CDR3: TGCAGTGCTAGAGGAGGAGGGGGGGACAATCAGCCCCAGCATTTT. Residues: CSARGGGGDNQPQHF.

This clonotype turned up a few times. This chain connects TRBV4-1 to TRBJ2-5, with 7 bases identical to TRBD1. J gave up 4 bases and V 0 bases, and 5 bases lay outside the gene matches. The CDR3 covers 15 residues. CDR1 MGHRA and CDR2 YSYEKL come from the germline V gene. Here the CDR3 reads CASSQDLRGRETQYF. CDR3 sequence (DNA): TGCGCCAGCAGCCAAGATTTGAGGGGGCGAGAGACCCAGTACTTC.

The chain recombines TRBV7-2 with TRBJ1-5, with a possible D match to TRBD1 (6 bases). Germline values: CDR1 SGHTA, CDR2 FQGNSA. The length of the CDR3 is 16 residues. V lost 3 bases and J 3 bases, leaving 15 bases between the germline ends. The CDR3 reads CASSFPRQGYNQPQHF. The CDR3 coding sequence is TGTGCCAGCAGCTTTCCTAGGCAGGGGTACAATCAGCCCCAGCATTTT.

There are a few counts of this clonotype. The chain carries TRBV7-9 and TRBJ1-1; possibly TRBD1 for D (6 bases). V was pared by 5 bases and J by 4 bases, with 14 bases between. The CDR3 totals 14 residues. Germline lookup yields CDR1 SEHNR and CDR2 FQNEAQ (reference sequence). In DNA form, the CDR3 reads TGTGCCAGCAGCAACGGATGGGGGCTCACTGAAGCTTTCTTT. This sequence encodes CASSNGWGLTEAFF.

The chain links TRBV7-9 to TRBJ2-2, with no clear D. CDR3 size: 17 residues. V gave up 1 base and J gave up 0 bases, with 12 bases separating them. CDR1 and CDR2 (germline): SEHNR, FQNEAQ (reference sequence). In nucleotides, the CDR3 is TGTGCCAGCAGCTTAGGCGTCGGCGACGCGAACACCGGGGAGCTGTTTTTT. This encodes CASSLGVGDANTGELFF.

The J gene is TRBJ2-3, the V gene TRBV7-3, with unresolved D. V was cut by 5 bases and J by 0 bases, with 12 bases left in between. The length of the CDR3 is 15 residues. The germline V gene encodes CDR1 SGHTA and CDR2 FQGTGA. The CDR3 nucleotides are TGTGCCAGCAGCCCAGAGCGAGCCAGCACAGATACGCAGTATTTT. This gives the protein CASSPERASTDTQYF.

The V gene is TRBV5-6, the J gene TRBJ2-7; 8 nucleotides agree with TRBD2. Germline CDR1 is SGHDT and CDR2 is YYEEEE. V shed 4 bases, J shed 6 bases, and the junction held 12 bases outside the gene matches. The CDR3 length is 15 residues. CDR3 bases: TGTGCCAGCAGCAAACAAGGACTAGCCCCCCGCGAGCAGTACTTC. Its protein product is CASSKQGLAPREQYF.

This clonotype turned up a few times. The chain uses TRBV29-1 and TRBJ2-3, with unresolved D. Germline V gene data show CDR1 as SQVTM and CDR2 as ANQGSEA. Trimming removed 4 bases from V and 1 base from J, with 6 bases in between. The CDR3 runs 12 residues. This chain's CDR3 is CSVGWGTDTQYF. The CDR3 DNA is TGCAGCGTTGGCTGGGGCACAGATACGCAGTATTTT.

This clonotype has at least ten counts. The junction shows a germline mismatch at one end, possibly a read error. V usage is TRBV5-5 and J usage is TRBJ1-1; D remains unclear. Germline V gene sequence: CDR1 SGHKS, CDR2 YYEKEE (reference sequence). The CDR3 extends over 13 amino acids. The CDR3 coding sequence is TGTGCCAGCAGCTTGGAAGTGAAGACTGAAGCTTTCTTT. Translated, it gives CASSLEVKTEAFF.

The CDR3 loop reads CASSLKSNGGRAADTQYF. In DNA, the CDR3 is TGTGCCAGCAGCTTAAAGTCCAATGGCGGGAGGGCAGCAGATACGCAGTATTTT. This sequence joins TRBV11-1 and TRBJ2-3; TRBD2 matches at 9 bases. The CDR3 has 18 residues. With 2 bases clipped from V and 4 bases from J, the junction kept 13 bases outside the gene matches. The germline V gene encodes CDR1 SGHAT and CDR2 FQDESV (reference sequence).

This chain connects TRBV20-1 to TRBJ2-1, with 8 bases matching TRBD1. V trimming: 0 bases; J trimming: 4 bases; junction bases outside the gene matches: 8. The CDR3 extends over 16 amino acids. The germline gives CDR1 DFQATT, CDR2 SNEGSKA (reference sequence). This CDR3 is CSARDGTGQKYNEQFF. For the CDR3, the DNA is TGCAGTGCTAGAGACGGGACAGGCCAAAAGTACAATGAGCAGTTCTTC.

This clonotype has a single count. The rearrangement links TRBV11-2 to TRBJ2-1; TRBD2 aligns across 10 bases. The CDR3 contains 17 residues. The junction had 9 bases not matched to a gene; V was cut back by 0 bases and J by 7 bases. The germline gives CDR1 SGHAT, CDR2 FQNNGV. This CDR3 is CASSLDTRLAGVNEQFF. As DNA, the CDR3 is TGTGCCAGCAGCTTAGATACGCGACTAGCGGGTGTTAATGAGCAGTTCTTC.

The chain is built from TRBV3-1 and TRBJ1-5; 7 bases line up with TRBD1. CDR1 and CDR2 from the germline V gene are LGHDT and YNNKEL (reference sequence). Trimming cost V 4 bases and J 4 bases; bases outside gene matches: 4. The CDR3 consists of 14 residues. The DNA for the CDR3 is TGTGCCAGCAGCCGCGGGACAGCTAATCAGCCCCAGCATTTT. This codes for CASSRGTANQPQHF.

This clonotype was counted only a few times. V gene TRBV12-3 or TRBV12-4 combines with J gene TRBJ2-3; 7 bases map to TRBD2. V was pared by 4 bases and J by 4 bases, with 5 bases of the junction left unmatched. The CDR3 has 14 residues. CDR3 sequence: CASSSWGGSDTQYF. CDR3 sequence (DNA): TGTGCCAGCAGTTCATGGGGAGGGTCAGATACGCAGTATTTT.

The table lists this clonotype with many counts. This chain uses TRBV5-1 with TRBJ2-1, with D possibly being TRBD2 (5 bases). V was trimmed by 4 bases and J by 9 bases, leaving 11 bases between them. The V gene's germline CDR1 is SGHRS and CDR2 YFSETQ. The CDR3 is 12 residues long. CDR3 residues: CASSLPRGEQFF. The DNA of the CDR3 is TGCGCCAGCAGCCTCCCCCGGGGTGAGCAGTTCTTC.

In its sample, this clonotype was seen a few times. The rearrangement uses TRBV24-1 and TRBJ2-5; no firm D call. Germline-derived CDR1 and CDR2 are KGHDR and SFDVKD. The CDR3 is made up of 13 amino acids. V shed 6 bases and J shed 2 bases, with 9 bases lying between them. The CDR3 bases are TGTGCCACCAGTTCCGGAAAACAAGAGACCCAGTACTTC. This translates into CATSSGKQETQYF.

This clonotype has more than one count but fewer than ten. The chain couples TRBV5-6 to TRBJ1-1; possibly TRBD1 for D (6 bases). The CDR3 sequence is 15 residues long. Per germline, CDR1 SGHDT and CDR2 YYEEEE. Trimming stripped 4 bases from V and 1 base from J, with 14 bases between. The CDR3 sequence is CASSVGGGGNTEAFF. Written as DNA, the CDR3 is TGTGCCAGCAGCGTAGGTGGAGGGGGGAACACTGAAGCTTTCTTT. Full variable domain (outside the CDR3, taken from reference TRBV5-6 and TRBJ1-1): DAGVTQSPTHLIKTRGQQVTLRCSPKSGHDTVSWYQQALGQGPQFIFQYYEEEERQRGNFPDRFSGHQFPNYSSELNVNALLLGDSALYLCASSVGGGGNTEAFFGQGTRLTVV.

This clonotype has more than one count but fewer than ten. The J gene is TRBJ2-3, the V gene TRBV20-1, with TRBD2 matching over 10 bases. Germline values: CDR1 DFQATT, CDR2 SNEGSKA (reference sequence). The CDR3 sequence is 20 residues long. The J segment lost 2 bases and the V segment lost 0 bases, leaving 17 bases of the junction unmatched. The CDR3 is CSARDSGSGGARFPTDTQYF. As DNA, the CDR3 is TGCAGTGCTAGAGATTCGGGAAGCGGGGGGGCCCGGTTCCCCACAGATACGCAGTATTTT.

The rearrangement joins TRBV18 to TRBJ2-7; TRBD1 aligns across 9 bases. V was clipped by 6 bases and J by 1 base; unmatched bases: 7. CDR3 length equals 15 residues. Germline V gene sequence: CDR1 KGHSH, CDR2 LQKENI. In DNA form, the CDR3 reads TGTGCCAGCTCCCTGGGGACAGGGAAGTCCTACGAGCAGTACTTC. This encodes CASSLGTGKSYEQYF.

In its sample, this clonotype was seen a few times. The V and J genes are TRBV28 and TRBJ1-2, with D maybe TRBD1 (5 bases). The V end was cut by 4 bases, the J end by 2 bases, with 14 bases between. CDR1 is MDHEN and CDR2 is SYDVKM in the germline V gene. The CDR3 has 15 residues. CDR3 sequence: CASSSLWTPNYGYTF. The CDR3 nucleotides are TGTGCCAGCAGTTCTCTCTGGACACCAAACTATGGCTACACCTTC.

This clonotype has a handful of counts. The rearrangement uses TRBV28 and TRBJ2-5; 10 bases agree with TRBD2. From germline, CDR1 is MDHEN and CDR2 SYDVKM. V was clipped by 4 bases and J by 3 bases; unmatched bases: 5. This CDR3 spans 15 amino acids. The CDR3 sequence is CASSYSGRAEETQYF. The CDR3 DNA sequence: TGTGCCAGCAGTTACAGCGGGAGGGCCGAAGAGACCCAGTACTTC.

V is TRBV7-8 and J is TRBJ1-1, with D possibly TRBD1 on 5 matching bases. Between the trimmed V and J ends, which lost 4 bases and 5 bases, there was a span of 14 bases. Germline CDR1 SGHVS, CDR2 FQNEAQ. There are 14 residues in the CDR3. This chain's CDR3 is CASSSTQGRTEAFF. The CDR3 DNA reads as TGTGCCAGCAGCTCGACCCAGGGAAGGACTGAAGCTTTCTTT. Using reference TRBV7-8 and TRBJ1-1 for the parts outside the CDR3, the full variable domain is GAGVSQSPRYKVAKRGQDVALRCDPISGHVSLFWYQQALGQGPEFLTYFQNEAQLDKSGLPSDRFFAERPEGSVSTLKIQRTQQEDSAVYLCASSSTQGRTEAFFGQGTRLTVV.

This chain joins TRBV6-6 and TRBJ2-5, with a tentative D call TRBD2 (6 bases). This CDR3 is 14 amino acids long. The V gene's germline CDR1 is MNHNY and CDR2 SVGAGI (reference sequence). Trimming shortened V by 8 bases and J by 1 base, and 14 bases separated the two germline ends. The DNA of the CDR3 is TGTGCCAGCTGGGGGAGGCTAGCCCAAGAGACCCAGTACTTC. Protein: CASWGRLAQETQYF.

This clonotype was picked up a small number of times. This rearrangement joins TRBV20-1 to TRBJ2-1, with 8 bases fitting TRBD2. Looked up from germline, CDR1 is DFQATT and CDR2 is SNEGSKA (reference sequence). The length of the CDR3 is 13 residues. After removal of 6 bases from V and 4 bases from J, the junction contained 5 bases not matched to a gene. The CDR3 coding sequence is TGCAGTGCAGAAGCGGGAGCTTACAATGAGCAGTTCTTC. Translated: CSAEAGAYNEQFF.

In this sample, this clonotype turned up a few times. V usage is TRBV5-6 and J usage is TRBJ2-2; possible D gene TRBD2, 5 bases. Germline V gives CDR1 SGHDT, CDR2 YYEEEE. V lost 3 bases, J lost 6 bases, and 18 bases lay in between. This CDR3 has 16 amino acids. The CDR3 DNA follows: TGTGCCAGCAGCTCCCCGGTAGCGCAGGAAGCCGGGGAGCTGTTTTTT. Translation: CASSSPVAQEAGELFF. The complete variable domain, with remaining parts taken from reference TRBV5-6 and TRBJ2-2, reads DAGVTQSPTHLIKTRGQQVTLRCSPKSGHDTVSWYQQALGQGPQFIFQYYEEEERQRGNFPDRFSGHQFPNYSSELNVNALLLGDSALYLCASSSPVAQEAGELFFGEGSRLTVL.

The genes are TRBV4-2 and TRBJ1-6; perhaps TRBD1 as D (6 bases). CDR1 and CDR2 (germline): LGHNA, YNFKEQ. Trimming shortened V by 3 bases and J by 5 bases, and 11 bases separated the two germline ends. This CDR3 has 15 residues. This chain's CDR3 is CASSQGHLNNSPLHF. In DNA, the CDR3 is TGTGCCAGCAGCCAGGGACACCTGAATAATTCACCCCTCCACTTT.